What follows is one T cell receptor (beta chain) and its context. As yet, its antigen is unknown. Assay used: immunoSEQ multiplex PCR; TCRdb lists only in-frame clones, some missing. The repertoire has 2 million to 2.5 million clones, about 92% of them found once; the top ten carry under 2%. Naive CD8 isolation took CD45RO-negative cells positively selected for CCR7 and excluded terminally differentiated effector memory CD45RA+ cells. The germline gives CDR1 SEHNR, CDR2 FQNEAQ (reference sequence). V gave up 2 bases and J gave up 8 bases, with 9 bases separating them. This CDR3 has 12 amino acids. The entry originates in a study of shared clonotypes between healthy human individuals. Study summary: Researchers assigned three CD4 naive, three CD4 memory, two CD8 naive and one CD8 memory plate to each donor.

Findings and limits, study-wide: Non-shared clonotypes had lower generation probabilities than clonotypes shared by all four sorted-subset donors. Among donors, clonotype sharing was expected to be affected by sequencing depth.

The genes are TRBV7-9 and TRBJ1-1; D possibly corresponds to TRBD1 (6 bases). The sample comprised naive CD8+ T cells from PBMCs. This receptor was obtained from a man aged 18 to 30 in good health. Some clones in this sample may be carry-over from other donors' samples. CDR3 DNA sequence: TGTGCCAGCAGCTTATCTAGGGGGGAAGCTTTCTTT. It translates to CASSLSRGEAFF.